This TCR beta chain emerged from a study of blood T cells in healthy people across ages. Turning to this clonotype: The target antigen is unknown.

Primed by a sample-barcoded 5' primer and a J-beta primer mix, a second PCR proceeded for about 7 to 12 cycles. TCRdb called the 5' RACE reads again in MiXCR, with one record for every CDR3 protein. The sample contains 1,800,000 or so distinct CDR3 sequences, roughly two fifths of which appear only once. Healthy Caucasian individuals from Russia aged roughly 6 to 95 were enrolled as donors. Extraction yielded at least 6 micrograms of total RNA per sample. Study results and limitations: Long-lived donors carried more naive CD4+ cells and greater diversity than aged donors. PBMCs left unsorted prevented a conclusive naive versus antigen-experienced comparison.

The junction had 6 bases not matched to a gene; V was cut back by 3 bases and J by 2 bases. The CDR3 has 14 residues. CDR1 is DFQATT and CDR2 is SNEGSKA in the germline V gene (reference sequence). Sequenced material: blood. The sequence came from a human donor in good health. This sequence joins TRBV20-1 and TRBJ2-5, with 7 nucleotides matching TRBD2. The CDR3 is CSASISGSQETQYF. CDR3 in DNA: TGCAGTGCTAGCATTAGCGGGTCACAAGAGACCCAGTACTTC.